This TCR beta chain derives from a study of blood T cell repertoires in COVID-19. Whole-study context: Nucleic acid was either cDNA or gDNA, and it came from T cells, B-cell-depleted T cells, or PBMCs.

The V gene end was trimmed by 6 bases and the J gene end by 6 bases; junction bases not matched to a gene: 8. The CDR3 sequence is 15 residues long. Per germline, CDR1 MGHDK and CDR2 SYGVNS. This study enrolled people aged 18 to 89 from around 25 US geographic areas. Cohorts were assigned according to the clinical history that participants reported. As originally analysed: Researchers report that nucleated cell counts were estimated from reference gene primer amplification. Method: immunoSEQ multiplex PCR; TCRdb's copy keeps in-frame clones and lacks some. For V, J and clone size, that table is used; D and trimming come from the DNA. This sample has a few hundred thousand clones, with about 86% found just once.

The V call is TRBV25-1, the J call TRBJ1-6; 7 bases map to TRBD1. Sequencing was performed on PBMCs or T cells enriched from blood (not recorded which). The sequence derives from a man aged 25 to 40 with acute COVID-19. In nucleotides, the CDR3 is TGTGCCAGCAGCAATGACAGGGCTATTAATTCACCCCTCCACTTT. Protein sequence: CASSNDRAINSPLHF.